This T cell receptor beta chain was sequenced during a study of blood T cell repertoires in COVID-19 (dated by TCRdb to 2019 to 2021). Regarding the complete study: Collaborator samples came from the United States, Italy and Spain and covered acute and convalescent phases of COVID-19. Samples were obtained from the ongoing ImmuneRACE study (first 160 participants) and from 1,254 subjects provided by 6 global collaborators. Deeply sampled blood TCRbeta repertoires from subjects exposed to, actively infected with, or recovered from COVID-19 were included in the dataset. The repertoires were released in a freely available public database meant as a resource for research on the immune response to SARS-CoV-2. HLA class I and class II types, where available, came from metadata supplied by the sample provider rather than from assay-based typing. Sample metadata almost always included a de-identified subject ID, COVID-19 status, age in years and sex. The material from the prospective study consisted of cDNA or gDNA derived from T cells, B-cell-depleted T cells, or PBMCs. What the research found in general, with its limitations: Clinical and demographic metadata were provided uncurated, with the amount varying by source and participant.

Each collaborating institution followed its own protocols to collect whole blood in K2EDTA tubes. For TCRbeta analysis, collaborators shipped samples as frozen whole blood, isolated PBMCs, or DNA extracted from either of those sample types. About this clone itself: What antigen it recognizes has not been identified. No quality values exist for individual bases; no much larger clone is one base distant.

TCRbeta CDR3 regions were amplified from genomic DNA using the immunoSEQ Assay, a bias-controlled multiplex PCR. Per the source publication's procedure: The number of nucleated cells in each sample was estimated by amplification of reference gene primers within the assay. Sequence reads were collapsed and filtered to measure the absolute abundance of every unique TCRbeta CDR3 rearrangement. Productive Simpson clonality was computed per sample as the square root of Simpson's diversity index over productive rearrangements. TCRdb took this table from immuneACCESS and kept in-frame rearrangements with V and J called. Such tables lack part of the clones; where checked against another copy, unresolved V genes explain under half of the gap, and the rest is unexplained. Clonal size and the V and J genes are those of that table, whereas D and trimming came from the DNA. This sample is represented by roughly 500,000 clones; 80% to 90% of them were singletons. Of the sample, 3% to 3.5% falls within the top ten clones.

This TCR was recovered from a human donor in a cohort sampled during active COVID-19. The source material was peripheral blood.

The CDR3 is CSVSSGGGNTGELFF. The nucleotide sequence reads TGCAGCGTCTCTTCCGGAGGAGGGAACACCGGGGAGCTGTTTTTT. This receptor chain uses TRBV29-1 and TRBJ2-2, with a tentative D gene TRBD2 over 5 matching bases. The germline V gene gives CDR1 as SQVTM and CDR2 as ANQGSEA. Relative to germline, V is 6 bases shorter and J is 1 base shorter, with 15 bases between their ends. Measured from the cysteine to the phenylalanine, the CDR3 is 15 residues long. CDR3 DNA only is kept here, 45 bases in frame from base 1.